This TCR beta chain was obtained from a study of T cell responses to AZD1222 COVID-19 vaccine. Sequencing used immunoSEQ multiplex PCR; TCRdb keeps in-frame clones, though not all of them. The table lists 64,000 or so clones, 84% of them singletons. Trimming shortened V by 0 bases and J by 4 bases, and 15 bases separated the two germline ends. Looked up from germline, CDR1 is MGHRA and CDR2 is YSYEKL. CDR3 length: 17 amino acids. The chain employs TRBV4-1 and TRBJ2-2; possible D gene TRBD1, 6 bases. This sequence originates from an adult in good health. The sequencing used peripheral blood, collected on day 0 of AZD1222 vaccination. The CDR3 region has the DNA TGCGCCAGCAGCCAAGAAGTTTCAGGGGCGACCACCGGGGAGCTGTTTTTT. Translation: CASSQEVSGATTGELFF.